A selection of T cell receptor beta chains follows, all from one sample in a study of cytomegalovirus exposure and HLA in healthy donors. Here immunoSEQ multiplex PCR was the method, and the copy in TCRdb shows in-frame clones only, minus some. The profile shows 150,000 to 200,000 clones, approximately 84% of them singletons. The specimen sequenced was PBMCs. These TCRs come from a woman in her forties in good health and CMV-seropositive. Each CDR3 is given with its conserved first and last residue. The order of the fields is D gene, J gene, clone size, V gene, CDR3 protein, CDR3 DNA. A D gene is named only where the DNA matches it firmly. Clone size is shown for a subset of rows, as once, few, many or a class of expanded clone.

d_call: TRBD2; j_call: TRBJ2-2; clone_size: once; v_call: TRBV19; cdr3_aa: CASSRGTTNTGELFF; cdr3_nt: TGTGCCAGTAGTAGGGGGACTACGAACACCGGGGAGCTGTTTTTT
d_call: NA; j_call: TRBJ2-3; clone_size: NA; v_call: TRBV5-4; cdr3_aa: CASSSPRGYGTDTQYF; cdr3_nt: TGTGCCAGCAGCTCACCTCGGGGGTATGGCACAGATACGCAGTATTTT
d_call: NA; j_call: TRBJ2-2; clone_size: NA; v_call: TRBV5-4; cdr3_aa: CASSLARTGTGELFF; cdr3_nt: TGTGCCAGCAGCTTGGCCAGGACGGGGACCGGGGAGCTGTTTTTT
d_call: TRBD2; j_call: TRBJ2-1; clone_size: NA; v_call: TRBV28; cdr3_aa: CASSSSGGKNEQFF; cdr3_nt: TGTGCCAGCAGCTCTAGCGGGGGGAAAAATGAGCAGTTCTTC
d_call: NA; j_call: TRBJ1-2; clone_size: NA; v_call: TRBV30; cdr3_aa: CAWSRLEFSLSYTF; cdr3_nt: TGTGCCTGGAGTCGGTTGGAATTTTCACTAAGCTACACCTTC
d_call: TRBD1; j_call: TRBJ1-2; clone_size: few; v_call: TRBV18; cdr3_aa: CASSPSRAGGNLLGYTF; cdr3_nt: TGTGCCAGCTCACCGTCGCGCGCAGGGGGCAACCTTCTTGGCTACACCTTC
d_call: NA; j_call: TRBJ2-6; clone_size: NA; v_call: TRBV15; cdr3_aa: CATSREDGSGANGLTF; cdr3_nt: TGTGCCACCAGCAGAGAGGACGGGTCTGGGGCCAACGGCCTGACTTTC
d_call: TRBD1; j_call: TRBJ1-5; clone_size: NA; v_call: TRBV18; cdr3_aa: CASSRQGAPDQPQHF; cdr3_nt: TGTGCCAGCTCACGACAGGGGGCGCCGGATCAGCCCCAGCATTTT
d_call: TRBD1; j_call: TRBJ2-2; clone_size: NA; v_call: TRBV14; cdr3_aa: CASSSTGENTGELFF; cdr3_nt: TGTGCCAGCAGCTCGACAGGGGAGAACACCGGGGAGCTGTTTTTT
d_call: TRBD1; j_call: TRBJ2-7; clone_size: NA; v_call: TRBV7-6; cdr3_aa: CASSWTGGEQYF; cdr3_nt: TGTGCCAGCAGCTGGACAGGGGGCGAGCAGTACTTC
d_call: NA; j_call: TRBJ2-5; clone_size: NA; v_call: TRBV19; cdr3_aa: CASSARDKETQYF; cdr3_nt: TGTGCCAGTAGTGCAAGGGACAAAGAGACCCAGTACTTC
d_call: NA; j_call: TRBJ1-1; clone_size: NA; v_call: TRBV19; cdr3_aa: CASSIDLEGEWAEAFF; cdr3_nt: TGTGCCAGTAGTATAGATCTTGAGGGTGAGTGGGCTGAAGCTTTCTTT
d_call: TRBD2; j_call: TRBJ2-3; clone_size: NA; v_call: TRBV6-5; cdr3_aa: CASSPIAGGLATQYF; cdr3_nt: TGTGCCAGCAGTCCGATAGCGGGGGGGCTAGCTACGCAGTATTTT
d_call: NA; j_call: TRBJ2-3; clone_size: NA; v_call: TRBV28; cdr3_aa: CASPPGNRPDLTDTQYF; cdr3_nt: TGTGCCAGCCCCCCAGGGAACCGGCCGGACCTCACAGATACGCAGTATTTT
d_call: TRBD1; j_call: TRBJ1-5; clone_size: NA; v_call: TRBV7-8; cdr3_aa: CASSFPGGNQPQHF; cdr3_nt: TGTGCCAGCAGCTTTCCAGGGGGGAATCAGCCCCAGCATTTT
d_call: NA; j_call: TRBJ2-6; clone_size: NA; v_call: TRBV7-2; cdr3_aa: CASSFGGAGANVLTF; cdr3_nt: TGTGCCAGCAGCTTCGGGGGAGCTGGGGCCAACGTCCTGACTTTC
d_call: NA; j_call: TRBJ1-1; clone_size: NA; v_call: TRBV5-4; cdr3_aa: CASSFGAGAPLTEAFF; cdr3_nt: TGTGCCAGCAGCTTCGGGGCAGGGGCCCCCCTCACTGAAGCTTTCTTT
d_call: TRBD2; j_call: TRBJ2-5; clone_size: NA; v_call: TRBV7-2; cdr3_aa: CASSLTSGGAWKTQYF; cdr3_nt: TGTGCCAGCAGCTTAACTAGCGGGGGGGCGTGGAAGACCCAGTACTTC
d_call: TRBD1; j_call: TRBJ1-2; clone_size: NA; v_call: TRBV5-4; cdr3_aa: CASSLGQGGNYGYTF; cdr3_nt: TGTGCCAGCAGCTTGGGACAGGGGGGCAACTATGGCTACACCTTC
d_call: TRBD1; j_call: TRBJ1-2; clone_size: NA; v_call: TRBV7-8; cdr3_aa: CASSSGQGSGLYGYTF; cdr3_nt: TGTGCCAGCAGCTCAGGACAGGGTAGTGGGCTGTACGGCTACACCTTC
d_call: NA; j_call: TRBJ2-1; clone_size: NA; v_call: TRBV29-1; cdr3_aa: CSVEPGLGYNEQFF; cdr3_nt: TGCAGCGTTGAACCGGGACTCGGCTACAATGAGCAGTTCTTC
d_call: TRBD1; j_call: TRBJ2-5; clone_size: NA; v_call: TRBV5-4; cdr3_aa: CASSLGGTGHKETQYF; cdr3_nt: TGTGCCAGCAGCTTGGGGGGGACAGGGCATAAGGAGACCCAGTACTTC
d_call: TRBD1; j_call: TRBJ1-1; clone_size: NA; v_call: TRBV11-1; cdr3_aa: CASSPGQGKNTEAFF; cdr3_nt: TGTGCCAGCAGCCCCGGACAGGGTAAGAACACTGAAGCTTTCTTT
d_call: TRBD2; j_call: TRBJ2-5; clone_size: NA; v_call: TRBV5-1; cdr3_aa: CASSFLAGMQETQYF; cdr3_nt: TGCGCCAGCAGCTTCCTAGCGGGGATGCAAGAGACCCAGTACTTC
d_call: TRBD1; j_call: TRBJ1-4; clone_size: once; v_call: TRBV5-1; cdr3_aa: CASRRVPRGDRNEKLFF; cdr3_nt: TGCGCCAGCAGGAGAGTGCCGCGGGGGGACAGAAATGAAAAACTGTTTTTT
d_call: TRBD1; j_call: TRBJ1-2; clone_size: NA; v_call: TRBV18; cdr3_aa: CASSLLTGDGYTF; cdr3_nt: TGTGCCAGCTCACTCTTGACAGGGGATGGCTACACCTTC
d_call: NA; j_call: TRBJ1-6; clone_size: few; v_call: TRBV30; cdr3_aa: CACPGGSRDSPLHF; cdr3_nt: TGTGCCTGCCCCGGCGGGTCACGGGATTCACCCCTCCACTTT
d_call: NA; j_call: TRBJ2-7; clone_size: NA; v_call: TRBV6-5; cdr3_aa: CASSYLEDTYEQYF; cdr3_nt: TGTGCCAGCAGTTATCTGGAGGATACCTACGAGCAGTACTTC
d_call: NA; j_call: TRBJ1-1; clone_size: NA; v_call: TRBV5-1; cdr3_aa: CASSLEGVGEAFF; cdr3_nt: TGCGCCAGCAGCTTGGAGGGGGTCGGTGAAGCTTTCTTT
d_call: TRBD2; j_call: TRBJ2-1; clone_size: NA; v_call: TRBV4-1; cdr3_aa: CASSQPSGGWGSYNEQFF; cdr3_nt: TGCGCCAGCAGCCAGCCTAGCGGGGGCTGGGGATCCTACAATGAGCAGTTCTTC
d_call: NA; j_call: TRBJ1-5; clone_size: NA; v_call: TRBV15; cdr3_aa: CATSMRGNQPQHF; cdr3_nt: TGTGCCACCAGCATGCGGGGAAATCAGCCCCAGCATTTT
d_call: NA; j_call: TRBJ1-1; clone_size: NA; v_call: TRBV6-5; cdr3_aa: CASITAFGAEAFF; cdr3_nt: TGTGCCAGCATTACCGCCTTTGGGGCAGAAGCTTTCTTT
d_call: TRBD1; j_call: TRBJ2-2; clone_size: NA; v_call: TRBV5-1; cdr3_aa: CASSWTHGTGRLDTGELFF; cdr3_nt: TGCGCCAGCAGCTGGACTCACGGGACAGGGAGGCTGGACACCGGGGAGCTGTTTTTT
d_call: TRBD2; j_call: TRBJ2-1; clone_size: NA; v_call: TRBV5-1; cdr3_aa: CASSFGAGGTNEQFF; cdr3_nt: TGCGCCAGCAGCTTCGGGGCGGGGGGAACCAATGAGCAGTTCTTC
d_call: NA; j_call: TRBJ2-2; clone_size: NA; v_call: TRBV19; cdr3_aa: CASNGARGTGELFF; cdr3_nt: TGTGCCAGTAATGGGGCTAGGGGGACCGGGGAGCTGTTTTTT
d_call: NA; j_call: TRBJ2-4; clone_size: NA; v_call: TRBV5-1; cdr3_aa: CASRGGDKNSQYF; cdr3_nt: TGCGCCAGCAGGGGGGGTGACAAAAACAGTCAGTACTTC
d_call: TRBD2; j_call: TRBJ2-7; clone_size: NA; v_call: TRBV6-1; cdr3_aa: CASRVTSGGIYEQYF; cdr3_nt: TGTGCCAGCAGAGTGACCAGCGGGGGGATCTACGAGCAGTACTTC
d_call: NA; j_call: TRBJ2-7; clone_size: NA; v_call: TRBV5-1; cdr3_aa: CASSGTGTVVEQYF; cdr3_nt: TGCGCCAGCAGCGGAACAGGGACCGTCGTCGAGCAGTACTTC
d_call: TRBD2; j_call: TRBJ2-3; clone_size: few; v_call: TRBV7-6; cdr3_aa: CASSPAGLQSNTQYF; cdr3_nt: TGTGCCAGCAGCCCCGCGGGACTACAATCAAATACGCAGTATTTT
d_call: TRBD1; j_call: TRBJ1-1; clone_size: NA; v_call: TRBV5-6; cdr3_aa: CASSSPGQGSPEAFF; cdr3_nt: TGTGCCAGCAGCTCCCCGGGACAGGGGAGTCCTGAAGCTTTCTTT
d_call: NA; j_call: TRBJ1-6; clone_size: NA; v_call: TRBV5-4; cdr3_aa: CASSLGGPGNSPLHF; cdr3_nt: TGTGCCAGCAGCTTGGGTGGCCCAGGGAATTCACCCCTCCACTTT
d_call: NA; j_call: TRBJ1-5; clone_size: once; v_call: TRBV6-1; cdr3_aa: CASSEVSRPQHF; cdr3_nt: TGTGCCAGCAGTGAAGTAAGCCGGCCCCAGCATTTT
d_call: NA; j_call: TRBJ2-7; clone_size: NA; v_call: TRBV6-1; cdr3_aa: CASNKGGAYEQYF; cdr3_nt: TGTGCCAGCAACAAGGGGGGGGCCTACGAGCAGTACTTC
d_call: NA; j_call: TRBJ2-3; clone_size: NA; v_call: TRBV11-1; cdr3_aa: CASSPRQGQADTQYF; cdr3_nt: TGTGCCAGCAGCCCACGGCAGGGGCAGGCAGATACGCAGTATTTT
d_call: TRBD2; j_call: TRBJ2-7; clone_size: NA; v_call: TRBV28; cdr3_aa: CASSLSAGLAGRTYEQYF; cdr3_nt: TGTGCCAGCAGTTTATCAGCCGGACTAGCGGGGCGCACCTACGAGCAGTACTTC
d_call: NA; j_call: TRBJ1-1; clone_size: NA; v_call: TRBV29-1; cdr3_aa: CSVWEGEAEAFF; cdr3_nt: TGCAGCGTATGGGAAGGGGAAGCTGAAGCTTTCTTT